This T cell receptor (beta chain) was captured in a study of response to subunit inactivated influenza vaccine. CDR1 DFQATT and CDR2 SNEGSKA come from the germline V gene (reference sequence). The CDR3 is 12 residues long. The V end lost 3 bases, the J end lost 4 bases, and 10 bases lay between the germline ends. This clonotype occurred a few times. TCRdb used MiXCR to reprocess the RT-PCR reads, holding one entry per CDR3 protein. The table includes around 750,000 distinct CDR3 sequences, 20% to 25% detected once. V is TRBV20-1 and J is TRBJ2-7; a weak D match, TRBD2 (6 bases). The TCR comes from a middle-aged man who received an inactivated influenza vaccine. This sample comprised PBMCs from blood, obtained 4 to 6 days after vaccination. CDR3 in DNA: TGCAGTGCTAGCCCTAGCGAGTACGAGCAGTACTTC. This sequence encodes CSASPSEYEQYF.